Below are 4 T cell receptor beta chains sequenced from a single sample in a study of blood T cells in healthy people across ages. The authors ran a second PCR of roughly 6 to 12 cycles using a sample-barcoded 5' primer and a J-beta primer mix. Each CDR3 protein gets one entry after TCRdb re-called the 5' RACE reads with MiXCR. Of about 630,000 distinct CDR3 sequences in the sample, roughly 21% are singletons; the top ten hold approximately 3.6%. The sequencing input was blood. These receptors were obtained from a man between 65 and 85 years old in good health.

The chain combines TRBV20-1 with TRBJ2-5; 9 bases align to TRBD2. After removal of 2 bases from V and 0 bases from J, the junction contained 4 bases not matched to a gene. This CDR3 spans 15 amino acids. Germline values: CDR1 DFQATT, CDR2 SNEGSKA (reference sequence). CDR3 in amino acids: CSARPTSGDQETQYF. In DNA, the CDR3 is TGCAGTGCTAGACCGACTAGCGGAGACCAAGAGACCCAGTACTTC.

V gene TRBV20-1 combines with J gene TRBJ2-3, with D perhaps TRBD1 or TRBD2 (5 bases each). V was cut by 3 bases and J by 4 bases, with 14 bases left in between. CDR1 is DFQATT and CDR2 is SNEGSKA in the germline V gene (reference sequence). The CDR3 covers 14 residues. This CDR3 is CSARGWDGPDTQYF. In nucleotides, the CDR3 is TGCAGTGCTAGGGGGTGGGACGGTCCAGATACGCAGTATTTT.

This clonotype was counted many times. V usage is TRBV7-9 and J usage is TRBJ1-4; D is perhaps TRBD1 (5 bases). V dropped 5 bases and J dropped 8 bases, with 12 bases sitting between them. CDR1 is SEHNR, CDR2 FQNEAQ, per germline (reference sequence). CDR3 length equals 13 residues. This chain's CDR3 is CASSPGGREKLFF. The CDR3 nucleotides read TGTGCCAGCAGCCCCGGGGGTCGAGAAAAACTGTTTTTT.

The chain couples TRBV20-1 to TRBJ2-7, with 10 bases aligning to TRBD2. This CDR3 has 13 amino acids. The germline CDR1 and CDR2 sequences are DFQATT and SNEGSKA (reference sequence). V was clipped by 6 bases and J by 2 bases; unmatched bases: 4. In DNA form, the CDR3 reads TGCAGTGCAACACTAGCGGGAACCTACGAGCAGTACTTC. Translation: CSATLAGTYEQYF.